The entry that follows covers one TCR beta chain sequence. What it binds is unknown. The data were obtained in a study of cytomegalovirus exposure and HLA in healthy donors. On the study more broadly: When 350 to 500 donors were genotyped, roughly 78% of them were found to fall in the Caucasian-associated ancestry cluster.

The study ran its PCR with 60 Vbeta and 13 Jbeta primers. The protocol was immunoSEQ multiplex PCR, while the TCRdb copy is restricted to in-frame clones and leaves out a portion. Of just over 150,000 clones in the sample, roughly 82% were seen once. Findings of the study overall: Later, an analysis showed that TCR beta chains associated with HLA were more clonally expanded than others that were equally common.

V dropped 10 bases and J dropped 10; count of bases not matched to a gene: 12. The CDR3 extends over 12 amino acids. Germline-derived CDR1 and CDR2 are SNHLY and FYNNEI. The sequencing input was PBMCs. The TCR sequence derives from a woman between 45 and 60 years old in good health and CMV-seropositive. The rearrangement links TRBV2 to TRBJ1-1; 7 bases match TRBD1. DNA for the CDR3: TGTGCCACCAACAGGGGTTACGGGGGAGCTTTCTTT. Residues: CATNRGYGGAFF.